What follows are 11 T cell receptor beta chains derived from one specimen sequenced in a study of molecular identifiers for immune sequencing clone quantification (dated by TCRdb to about 2018). The library was made by PCR. The reads were generated on a NextSeq 500. In-frame beta chains were kept once TCRdb had trimmed the public reads at Q25 with fastp and called clones with MiXCR. CDR3 protein duplicates are merged, each entry listing the most common genes and DNA. Here the sample has hundreds of thousands of distinct CDR3 sequences; roughly 25% occur a single time. 0.75% to 0.8% of the sample belongs to the ten largest clones. The sequencing sample was made of naive CD8+ T cells from blood, with Jurkat cell RNA spiked in. Explained via the paper, the cell subset or site label denotes: FACS-sorted CD8+CD4-CCR7+CD45RA+ naive T cells. The origin of the receptors is a human donor in good health. Some libraries in this study had Jurkat cell RNA spiked in.

This clonotype has only a few counts. The chain employs TRBV24-1 and TRBJ1-5, with a weak D call TRBD1 (5 bases). Germline V lookup: CDR1 KGHDR, CDR2 SFDVKD. Trimming pared 2 bases from V and 3 bases from J, leaving 10 bases between. This CDR3 has 15 residues. The CDR3 nucleotides read TGTGCCACCAGTGATTCCAGGGCCTACAATCAGCCCCAGCATTTT. Translation gives CATSDSRAYNQPQHF.

The table lists this clonotype with many counts. V and J are TRBV30 and TRBJ2-1, with a possible D match to TRBD1 (7 bases). Per the germline V gene, CDR1 is GTSNPN and CDR2 is SVGIG (reference sequence). Trimming shortened V by 4 bases and J by 5 bases, and 9 bases separated the two germline ends. The CDR3 covers 12 residues. The CDR3: CAWTGGNNEQFF. CDR3 bases: TGTGCCTGGACAGGGGGGAACAATGAGCAGTTCTTC.

The V gene is TRBV7-9, the J gene TRBJ2-7; D is unclear. The V gene's germline CDR1 is SEHNR and CDR2 FQNEAQ (reference sequence). The germline V and J ends were trimmed by 4 bases and 0 bases, with 7 bases remaining between them. The CDR3 is made up of 13 amino acids. CDR3 protein: CASSSRNSYEQYF. In DNA, the CDR3 is TGTGCCAGCAGCTCGAGAAACTCCTACGAGCAGTACTTC.

The rearrangement uses TRBV10-2 and TRBJ1-2; D is ambiguous. CDR3 length: 14 amino acids. In germline, CDR1 is WSHSY, CDR2 SAAADI. Trimming pared 3 bases from V and 0 bases from J, leaving 8 bases between. DNA of the CDR3: TGCGCCAGCAGTGACTGGGAAACTAACTATGGCTACACCTTC. It specifies CASSDWETNYGYTF.

Worth noting for this clonotype: This may be a read error: a much more frequent sequence differs by one nucleotide. The V call is TRBV2, the J call TRBJ1-5; TRBD1 is a possible D gene (6 bases). This CDR3 spans 13 amino acids. CDR1 is SNHLY, CDR2 FYNNEI, per germline. The CDR3 loop is CAGSETGSQPQHF. The CDR3 coding sequence is TGTGCCGGCAGTGAAACAGGGAGTCAGCCCCAGCATTTT.

Points on this clonotype: With a much larger clone just one base away, this may be a read error. The genes are TRBV19 and TRBJ2-3; 7 nucleotides match TRBD2. CDR3 size: 13 residues. Germline values: CDR1 LNHDA, CDR2 SQIVND (reference sequence). For the CDR3, the DNA is TGTGCCAGTAGTATAGTCAAGCGGGATAAGCAGTATTTT. Protein product: CASSIVKRDKQYF.

This sequence joins TRBV13 and TRBJ2-3; 11 nucleotides agree with TRBD2. J lost 4 bases, V lost 5 bases, and 11 bases had no gene match. The CDR3 covers 17 residues. Germline V gene sequence: CDR1 PRHDT, CDR2 FYEKMQ (reference sequence). CDR3 in DNA: TGTGCCAGCAGCCCAGATAGCGGGGGGGCCGGGGCAGATACGCAGTATTTT. Its translation is CASSPDSGGAGADTQYF.

The rearrangement joins TRBV19 to TRBJ2-3; TRBD1 might be the D (6 bases). The CDR3 spans 12 residues. Germline CDR1 LNHDA, CDR2 SQIVND (reference sequence). V was clipped by 4 bases and J by 8 bases, with 10 bases between them. This CDR3 reads CASSTGAGTQYF. CDR3 bases: TGTGCCAGTAGTACAGGGGCAGGTACGCAGTATTTT.

A word on this clonotype: One junction end disagrees with the germline gene, perhaps due to a read error. The chain combines TRBV9 with TRBJ2-3; no firm D call. The CDR3 runs to 15 residues. Germline CDR1 and CDR2: SGDLS and YYNGEE. DNA of the CDR3: TGTGCCAGCAGCGTAGGAGGCACAGAGACGGATATGCAGTATTTT. Translation: CASSVGGTETDMQYF.

The V call is TRBV2, the J call TRBJ2-7; the D gene could be TRBD1 or TRBD2 (5 bases each). Trimming took 7 bases from V and 3 from J, leaving 10 bases between them. Germline V gene lookup returns CDR1 SNHLY and CDR2 FYNNEI. The CDR3 sequence is 12 residues long. CDR3 sequence (DNA): TGTGCCAGCAAGGGACGGATCTACGAGCAGTACTTC. Residues: CASKGRIYEQYF. Using reference TRBV2 and TRBJ2-7 for the parts outside the CDR3, the full variable domain is EPEVTQTPSHQVTQMGQEVILRCVPISNHLYFYWYRQILGQKVEFLVSFYNNEISEKSEIFDDQFSVERPDGSNFTLKIRSTKLEDSAMYFCASKGRIYEQYFGPGTRLTVT.

This clonotype was counted ten times or more. The chain has TRBV6-5 and TRBJ2-2; D remains unclear. Trimming stripped 0 bases from V and 7 bases from J, with 6 bases between. The CDR3 is 13 residues long. CDR1 and CDR2 (germline): MNHEY, SVGAGI. The CDR3 spells CASSYSKSGELFF. CDR3 sequence (DNA): TGTGCCAGCAGTTACTCGAAGAGCGGGGAGCTGTTTTTT.